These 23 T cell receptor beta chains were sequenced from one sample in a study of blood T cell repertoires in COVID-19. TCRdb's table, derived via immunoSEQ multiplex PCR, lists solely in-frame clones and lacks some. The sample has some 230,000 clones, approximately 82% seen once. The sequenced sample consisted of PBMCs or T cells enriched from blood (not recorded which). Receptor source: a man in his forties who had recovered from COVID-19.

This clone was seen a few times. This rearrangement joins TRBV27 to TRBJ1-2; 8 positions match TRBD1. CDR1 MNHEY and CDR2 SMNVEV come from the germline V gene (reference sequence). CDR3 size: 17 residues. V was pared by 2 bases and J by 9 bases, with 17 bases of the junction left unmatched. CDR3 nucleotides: TGTGCCAGCAGTTTAGGGTGGGGGACAGGAAGCGGAGAGCGCTACACCTTC. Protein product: CASSLGWGTGSGERYTF.

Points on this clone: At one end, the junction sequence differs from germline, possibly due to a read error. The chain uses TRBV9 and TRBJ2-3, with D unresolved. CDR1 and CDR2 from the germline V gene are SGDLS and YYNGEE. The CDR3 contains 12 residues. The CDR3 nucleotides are TGTGCCAGCAGCGCCCTCGCCGGCGGCCTGCATTTT. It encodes CASSALAGGLHF.

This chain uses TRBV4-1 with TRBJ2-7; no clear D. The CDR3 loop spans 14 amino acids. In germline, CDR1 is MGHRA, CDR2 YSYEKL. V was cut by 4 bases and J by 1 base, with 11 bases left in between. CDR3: CASSPNYRSYEQYF. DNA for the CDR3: TGCGCCAGCAGCCCCAACTACCGATCCTACGAGCAGTACTTC.

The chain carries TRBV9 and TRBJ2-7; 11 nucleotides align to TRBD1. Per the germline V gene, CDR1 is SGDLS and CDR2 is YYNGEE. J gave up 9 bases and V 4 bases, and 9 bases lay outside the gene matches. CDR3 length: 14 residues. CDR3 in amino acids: CASSPGQGAQGQYF. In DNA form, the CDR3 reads TGTGCCAGCAGCCCCGGACAGGGGGCTCAGGGGCAGTACTTC.

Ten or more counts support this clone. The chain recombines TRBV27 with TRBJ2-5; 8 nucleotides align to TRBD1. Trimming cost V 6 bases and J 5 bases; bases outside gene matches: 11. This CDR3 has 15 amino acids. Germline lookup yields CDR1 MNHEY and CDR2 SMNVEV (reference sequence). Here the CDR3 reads CASRKWTGRWETQYF. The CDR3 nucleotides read TGTGCCAGCAGAAAGTGGACAGGGAGGTGGGAGACCCAGTACTTC.

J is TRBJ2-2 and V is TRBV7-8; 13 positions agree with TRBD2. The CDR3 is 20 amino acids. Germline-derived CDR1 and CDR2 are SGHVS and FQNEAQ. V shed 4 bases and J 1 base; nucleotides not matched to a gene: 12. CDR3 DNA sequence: TGTGCCAGCAGCTCCGACCTGACTAGCGGGGGGAATCTGAACACCGGGGAGCTGTTTTTT. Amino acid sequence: CASSSDLTSGGNLNTGELFF.

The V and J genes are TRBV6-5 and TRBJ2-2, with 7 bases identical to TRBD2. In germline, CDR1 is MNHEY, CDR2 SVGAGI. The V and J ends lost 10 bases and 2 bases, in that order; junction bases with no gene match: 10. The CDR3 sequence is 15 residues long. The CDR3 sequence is CATSAGVSNTGELFF. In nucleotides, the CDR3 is TGTGCCACCTCCGCGGGAGTTTCTAACACCGGGGAGCTGTTTTTT.

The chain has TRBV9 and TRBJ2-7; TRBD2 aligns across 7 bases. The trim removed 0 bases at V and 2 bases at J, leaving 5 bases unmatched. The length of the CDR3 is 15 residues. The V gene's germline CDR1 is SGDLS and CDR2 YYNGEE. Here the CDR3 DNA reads TGTGCCAGCAGCGTAGCGGGGGGACCTGCCTACGAGCAGTACTTC. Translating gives CASSVAGGPAYEQYF.

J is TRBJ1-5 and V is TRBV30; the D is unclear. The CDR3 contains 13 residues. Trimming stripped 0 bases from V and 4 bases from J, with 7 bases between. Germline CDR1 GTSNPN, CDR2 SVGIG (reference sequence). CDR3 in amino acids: CAWSVLGNQPQHF. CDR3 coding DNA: TGTGCCTGGAGTGTACTCGGGAATCAGCCCCAGCATTTT.

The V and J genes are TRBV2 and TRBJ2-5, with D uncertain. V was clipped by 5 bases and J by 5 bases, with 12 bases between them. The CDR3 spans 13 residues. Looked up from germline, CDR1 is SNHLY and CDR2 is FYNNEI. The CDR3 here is CASSQQTTETQYF. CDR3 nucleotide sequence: TGTGCCAGCAGTCAGCAGACAACGGAGACCCAGTACTTC.

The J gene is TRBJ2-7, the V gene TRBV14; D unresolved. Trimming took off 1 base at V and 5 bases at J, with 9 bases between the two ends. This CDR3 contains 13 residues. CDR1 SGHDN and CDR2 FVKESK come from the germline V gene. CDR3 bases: TGTGCCAGCAGCCAAGCGGTTATAAACGAGCAGTACTTC. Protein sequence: CASSQAVINEQYF.

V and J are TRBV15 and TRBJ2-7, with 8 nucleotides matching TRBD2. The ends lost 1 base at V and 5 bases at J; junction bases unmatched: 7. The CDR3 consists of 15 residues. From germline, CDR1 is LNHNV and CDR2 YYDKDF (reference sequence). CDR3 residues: CATSRAGRGGDEQYF. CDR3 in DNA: TGTGCCACCAGCAGAGCCGGGAGGGGCGGCGACGAGCAGTACTTC. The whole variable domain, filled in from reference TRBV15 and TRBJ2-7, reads DAMVIQNPRYQVTQFGKPVTLSCSQTLNHNVMYWYQQKSSQAPKLLFHYYDKDFNNEADTPDNFQSRRPNTSFCFLDIRSPGLGDTAMYLCATSRAGRGGDEQYFGPGTRLTVT.

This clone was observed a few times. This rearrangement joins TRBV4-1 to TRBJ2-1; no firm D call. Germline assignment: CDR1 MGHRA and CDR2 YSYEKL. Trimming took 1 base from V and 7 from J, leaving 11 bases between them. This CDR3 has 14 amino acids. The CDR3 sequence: CASSQGLSINEQFF. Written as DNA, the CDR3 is TGCGCCAGCAGCCAAGGACTTTCGATTAATGAGCAGTTCTTC.

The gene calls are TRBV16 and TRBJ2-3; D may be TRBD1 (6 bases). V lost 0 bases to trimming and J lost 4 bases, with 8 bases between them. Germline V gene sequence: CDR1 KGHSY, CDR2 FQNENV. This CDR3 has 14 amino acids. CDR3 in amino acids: CASSQSWGPDTQYF. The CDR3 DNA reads TGTGCCAGCAGCCAATCATGGGGGCCAGATACGCAGTATTTT.

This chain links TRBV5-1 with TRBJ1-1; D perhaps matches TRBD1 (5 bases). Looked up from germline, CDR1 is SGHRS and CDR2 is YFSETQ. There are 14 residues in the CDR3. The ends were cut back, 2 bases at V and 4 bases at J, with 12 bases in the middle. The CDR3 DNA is TGCGCCAGCAGCTTCCAGGGTTACGGCACTGAAGCTTTCTTT. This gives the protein CASSFQGYGTEAFF.

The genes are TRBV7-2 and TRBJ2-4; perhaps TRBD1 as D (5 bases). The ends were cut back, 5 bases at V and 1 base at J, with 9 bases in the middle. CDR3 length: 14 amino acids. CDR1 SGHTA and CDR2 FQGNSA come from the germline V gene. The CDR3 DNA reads TGTGCCAGCAGCCCCTCAGGGGCCAAAAACATTCAGTACTTC. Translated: CASSPSGAKNIQYF.

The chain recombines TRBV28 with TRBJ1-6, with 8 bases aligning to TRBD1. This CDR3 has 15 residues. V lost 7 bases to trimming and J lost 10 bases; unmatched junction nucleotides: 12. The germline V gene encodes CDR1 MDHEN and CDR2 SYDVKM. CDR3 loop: CASTVLGQGRSPLHF. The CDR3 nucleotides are TGTGCCAGCACCGTCCTCGGACAGGGTAGATCACCCCTCCACTTT.

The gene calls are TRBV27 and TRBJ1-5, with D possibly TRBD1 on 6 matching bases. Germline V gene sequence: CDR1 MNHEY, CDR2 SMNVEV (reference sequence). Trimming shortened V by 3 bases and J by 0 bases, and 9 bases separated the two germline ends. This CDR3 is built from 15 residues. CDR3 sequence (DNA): TGTGCCAGCAGTTTCCAGGGGCTTAGCAATCAGCCCCAGCATTTT. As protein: CASSFQGLSNQPQHF.

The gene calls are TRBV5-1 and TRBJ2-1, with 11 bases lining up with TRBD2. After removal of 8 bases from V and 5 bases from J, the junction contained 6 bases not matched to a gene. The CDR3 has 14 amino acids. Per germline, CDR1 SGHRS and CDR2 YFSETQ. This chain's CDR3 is CASSSGGYNNEQFF. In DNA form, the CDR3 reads TGCGCCAGTTCTAGCGGGGGGTACAACAATGAGCAGTTCTTC.

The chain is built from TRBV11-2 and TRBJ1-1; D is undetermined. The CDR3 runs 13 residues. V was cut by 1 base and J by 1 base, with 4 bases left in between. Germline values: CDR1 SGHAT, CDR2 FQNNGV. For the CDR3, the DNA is TGTGCCAGCAGCTTAGGGGCGAACACTGAAGCTTTCTTT. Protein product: CASSLGANTEAFF.

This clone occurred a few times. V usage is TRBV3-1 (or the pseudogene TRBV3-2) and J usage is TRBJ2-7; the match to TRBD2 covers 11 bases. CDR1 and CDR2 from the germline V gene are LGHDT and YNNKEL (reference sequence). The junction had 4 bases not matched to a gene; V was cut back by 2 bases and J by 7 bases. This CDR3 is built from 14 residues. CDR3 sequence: CASSQPSGGREQYF. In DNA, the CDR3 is TGTGCCAGCAGCCAACCTAGCGGGGGGCGGGAGCAGTACTTC.

The CDR3 nucleotides read TGTGCCAGCACCGAGGGGGGGCATTACGAGCAGTACTTC. Translated, it gives CASTEGGHYEQYF. The chain recombines TRBV6-5 with TRBJ2-7, with D tentatively TRBD2 (7 bases). CDR1 MNHEY and CDR2 SVGAGI come from the germline V gene. Trimming stripped 7 bases from V and 4 bases from J, with 14 bases between. CDR3 length: 13 amino acids.

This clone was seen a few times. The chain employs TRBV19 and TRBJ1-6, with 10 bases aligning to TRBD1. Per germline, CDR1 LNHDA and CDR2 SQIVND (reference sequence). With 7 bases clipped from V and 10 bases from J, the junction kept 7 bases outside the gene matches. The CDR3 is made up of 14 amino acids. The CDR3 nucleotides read TGTGCCAGTAAGGGACAGGGGACCGGCTCACCCCTCCACTTT. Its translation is CASKGQGTGSPLHF.